This T cell receptor beta chain was captured in a study of tumor-infiltrating lymphocytes in oesophageal squamous cell carcinoma. Germline values: CDR1 MNHNY, CDR2 SVGAGI (reference sequence). This CDR3 region has 17 residues. This clonotype appeared a few times. TCRdb fed the PCR reads into MiXCR, producing one record per CDR3 protein. The table shows roughly 19,000 distinct CDR3 sequences, with over 40% occurring only once. The V and J genes are TRBV6-6 and TRBJ2-5, with D unresolved. The better agreement between TRBJ2-1 and the DNA end casts doubt on the J call. Sequenced sample: normal esophageal tissue next to the tumor. The sequence was obtained from a male donor with esophageal squamous cell carcinoma. The CDR3: CASSYSGIGEANNEQFF. Written as DNA, the CDR3 is TGTGCCAGCAGTTACTCGGGGATAGGTGAGGCTAACAATGAGCAGTTCTTC.